This T cell receptor beta chain was obtained from a study of CD8+ T cells in alopecia areata. For the study at large: Dosing spanned 6 to 18 months on tofacitinib, then 6 months off drug.

Broader study findings: Persistence in scalp and blood during tofacitinib was observed for many expanded lesional clones.

Treatment here: oral pan-JAK inhibitor, 5-10 mg twice daily. Germline V gene data show CDR1 as MNHNY and CDR2 as SVGAGI (reference sequence). The CDR3 is 13 residues long. V lost 2 bases and J 10 bases, leaving 12 bases between the germline ends. Following RNA extraction, reverse transcription yielded cDNA that acted as the sequencing template. TCRdb keeps only in-frame clones here, not all; method: immunoSEQ multiplex PCR. The table records approximately 220,000 clones, approximately 38% of them present only once. Points on this clone: Its antigen remains unknown.

This receptor was identified in a human donor with alopecia areata. The input for sequencing was CD4+ T cells sorted from blood, taken at approximately week 31, from a patient treated with tofacitinib. J is TRBJ2-1 and V is TRBV6-6; perhaps TRBD1 as D (6 bases). The CDR3 sequence is CASSYPRGREQFF. Here the CDR3 DNA reads TGTGCCAGCAGTTACCCCAGGGGCCGGGAGCAGTTCTTC.